Presented here are 26 T cell receptor beta chains from one specimen sequenced in a study of T cell clonality in common variable immunodeficiency. Assay used: immunoSEQ multiplex PCR; TCRdb lists only in-frame clones, some missing. The sample includes 30,000 to 35,000 clones, none of them occurring once. Points from the study as a whole: In common variable immunodeficiency, TCR beta chains reportedly carried fewer deletions and N-nucleotide insertions.

For these receptors, no antigen is known. The specimen sequenced was peripheral blood mononuclear cells. Receptors were obtained from a human donor with common variable immunodeficiency.

Comments on this clone: The read is 3 residues too short to cover the CDR3 end, so that end is filled in from the germline J gene. The genes are TRBV7-9 and TRBJ2-7; no clear D gene. Trimming shortened V by 3 bases and J by 5 bases, and 5 bases separated the two germline ends. The length of the CDR3 is 11 residues. Germline CDR1 reads SEHNR; CDR2 reads FQNEAQ (reference sequence). CDR3 region: CASSFRHEQYF. CDR3 bases read: TGTGCCAGCAGCTTCCGTCACGAG.

This clone occurred a few times. The observed sequence ends 3 residues before the CDR3 terminus, with the missing tail filled in from the germline J gene. The J gene is TRBJ2-5, the V gene TRBV30; 11 bases are shared with TRBD1. The J segment lost 4 bases and the V segment lost 2 bases, leaving 9 bases of the junction unmatched. Germline V CDR1 and CDR2: GTSNPN, SVGIG (reference sequence). This CDR3 comprises 16 residues. The CDR3 region is CAWSFRDRGNGETQYF. The covered CDR3 bases are TGTGCCTGGAGTTTCCGGGACAGGGGGAACGGAGAGACC.

This clone was recorded a few times. Read data end 3 residues before the CDR3 end; the end is taken from the germline J gene. The genes are TRBV7-7 and TRBJ2-5; no reliable D call. V shed 3 bases and J shed 2 bases, with 7 bases lying between them. The CDR3 sequence is 13 residues long. CDR1 is SSHAT and CDR2 is FNYEAQ in the germline V gene (reference sequence). Incomplete CDR3 DNA: TGTGCCAGCAGCTTTGTAAGGCAAGAGACC. This gives the protein CASSFVRQET. The full CDR3 reads CASSFVRQETQYF.

This clone was seen ten or more times. The sequence runs out 3 residues before the end of the CDR3; the remainder is reconstructed from the germline J gene. This sequence joins TRBV19 and TRBJ2-1; a weak D match, TRBD1 (5 bases). The CDR3 has 17 amino acids. Per germline, CDR1 LNHDA and CDR2 SQIVND (reference sequence). V lost 3 bases and J 1 base, leaving 16 bases between the germline ends. The CDR3 is CASSIPLGRQSYNEQFF. The sequenced part of the CDR3 DNA is TGTGCCAGTAGTATCCCCCTTGGTCGACAGTCCTACAATGAG.

This clone occurred many times. Read coverage stops 3 residues before the CDR3 terminus; the germline J gene supplies the remainder. The chain uses TRBV10-3 and TRBJ1-1; TRBD1 matches at 8 bases. This CDR3 has 16 residues. Germline assignment: CDR1 ENHRY and CDR2 SYGVKD. V dropped 3 bases and J dropped 1; count of bases not matched to a gene: 7. The CDR3 protein is CAISDPAGTGNTEAFF. The sequenced part of the CDR3 DNA is TGTGCCATCAGTGACCCGGCCGGGACAGGGAACACTGAA.

A few counts support this clone. The covered CDR3 bases are TGTGCCAGCAGCTTAGTGGCGGGTTTTGAGCACGAG. This sequence encodes CASSLVAGFEHE. The complete CDR3 sequence is CASSLVAGFEHEQYF. The chain uses TRBV7-2 and TRBJ2-7; D perhaps matches TRBD2 (5 bases). The sequence runs out 3 residues before the end of the CDR3; the remainder is reconstructed from the germline J gene. Trimming took off 1 base at V and 5 bases at J, with 15 bases between the two ends. The CDR3 runs to 15 residues. Germline values: CDR1 SGHTA, CDR2 FQGNSA.

The table lists this clone with a few counts. The CDR3 goes on 3 residues after the read ends, and that part is filled in from the germline J gene. J is TRBJ1-2 and V is TRBV6-2 or TRBV6-3, with TRBD1 identical over 8 bases. The trim removed 0 bases at V and 6 bases at J, leaving 9 bases unmatched. The CDR3 covers 16 residues. CDR1 MNHEY and CDR2 SVGEGT come from the germline V gene. CDR3 residues: CASSYSRRAGGDGYTF. Incomplete CDR3 DNA: TGTGCCAGCAGTTACTCTCGTCGGGCAGGGGGCGATGGC.

This clone was observed at least ten times. The read ends 3 residues before the CDR3 terminus; that terminus is restored from the germline J gene. The chain carries TRBV5-1 and TRBJ2-1; 8 nucleotides match TRBD1. CDR3 length: 15 amino acids. V trimming: 3 bases; J trimming: 1 base; junction bases outside the gene matches: 3. The germline CDR1 and CDR2 sequences are SGHRS and YFSETQ. CDR3: CASSSDRVSYNEQFF. The sequenced part of the CDR3 DNA is TGCGCCAGCAGCTCGGACAGGGTATCCTACAATGAG.

This clone occurred a few times. From the germline J gene comes the end of the CDR3, since the read stops 3 residues before it. The V and J genes are TRBV20-1 and TRBJ2-1; 7 nucleotides match TRBD2. CDR3 length: 15 amino acids. V shed 3 bases and J 8 bases; nucleotides not matched to a gene: 13. CDR1 and CDR2 from the germline V gene are DFQATT and SNEGSKA (reference sequence). The sequenced CDR3 bases are TGCAGTGCTAGGGAACCGGGACTACCGTCGGATGAG. Translating gives CSAREPGLPSDE. The whole CDR3 is CSAREPGLPSDEQFF.

Details on this clone: The read is 3 residues too short to cover the CDR3 end, so that end is filled in from the germline J gene. This chain joins TRBV19 and TRBJ2-7, with 7 bases lining up with TRBD1. With V trimmed by 4 bases and J by 1 base, 13 bases remained unmatched. The CDR3 spans 17 residues. Germline CDR1 LNHDA, CDR2 SQIVND (reference sequence). The covered CDR3 bases are TGTGCCAGTAGTAGAACCCAGACAGGGAGTGGATCCTACGAG. It codes for CASSRTQTGSGSYE. The full CDR3 sequence reads CASSRTQTGSGSYEQYF.

This clone turned up a few times. This sequence may be a read error, since a much larger clone differs from it by one base. The missing CDR3 end, 3 residues past where the read stops, is filled in from the germline J gene. The chain is built from TRBV20-1 and TRBJ1-5; 8 bases align to TRBD1. CDR3 length: 15 residues. Looked up from germline, CDR1 is DFQATT and CDR2 is SNEGSKA (reference sequence). V was pared by 0 bases and J by 7 bases, with 8 bases of the junction left unmatched. The part of the CDR3 DNA that was read is TGCAGTGCTAGAGATCCCCGACAGGGGAGGCAGCCC. Its translation is CSARDPRQGRQP. The complete CDR3 sequence is CSARDPRQGRQPQHF.

Of note for this clone: The read terminates 3 residues ahead of where the CDR3 ends, so the germline J gene completes it. The V gene is TRBV6-2 or TRBV6-3, the J gene TRBJ2-7; TRBD1 aligns across 7 bases. CDR1 MNHEY and CDR2 SVGEGT come from the germline V gene. V was clipped by 6 bases and J by 5 bases; unmatched bases: 10. The CDR3 extends over 14 amino acids. CDR3 DNA, as far as it was read: TGTGCCAGCAGCCCAGAGGGGGCCGGGGACGAG. Amino acid sequence: CASSPEGAGDE. The entire CDR3 protein reads CASSPEGAGDEQYF.

This clone was seen a few times. The read stops 3 residues short of the end of the CDR3; the missing end is completed from the germline J gene. The V and J genes are TRBV7-9 and TRBJ2-7, with D perhaps matching TRBD2 (6 bases). CDR1 and CDR2 (germline): SEHNR, FQNEAQ (reference sequence). The CDR3 loop spans 15 amino acids. Between the trimmed V and J ends, which lost 4 bases and 4 bases, there was a span of 17 bases. Here the CDR3 reads CASSSLGGGRYEQYF. CDR3 DNA (partial): TGTGCCAGCAGCTCCCTCGGGGGAGGAAGATACGAG.

The table lists this clone with a few counts. The read falls 3 residues short of the CDR3 end, and the missing part is taken from the germline J gene. The rearrangement joins TRBV7-2 to TRBJ1-1, with D hard to call. The germline CDR1 and CDR2 sequences are SGHTA and FQGNSA. This CDR3 has 13 residues. V was clipped by 1 base and J by 4 bases, with 7 bases between them. CDR3 sequence reads: CASSLGLGTEAFF. The part of the CDR3 DNA that was read is TGTGCCAGCAGCTTAGGGCTAGGCACTGAA.

This clone was seen a few times. From the germline J gene comes the end of the CDR3, since the read stops 3 residues before it. This chain uses TRBV20-1 with TRBJ2-7; 8 nucleotides agree with TRBD2. After removal of 5 bases from V and 5 bases from J, the junction contained 8 bases not matched to a gene. This CDR3 region has 13 residues. Germline V CDR1 and CDR2: DFQATT, SNEGSKA (reference sequence). The covered CDR3 bases are TGCAGTGCTCCCGGGACTAGTGTCCACGAG. Translated: CSAPGTSVHE. The full CDR3 protein is CSAPGTSVHEQYF.

This clone has just a few counts. The read ends 3 residues before the CDR3 terminus; that terminus is restored from the germline J gene. The rearrangement joins TRBV7-9 to TRBJ2-1, with D possibly being TRBD2 (6 bases). The CDR3 runs 13 residues. V was clipped by 4 bases and J by 3 bases, with 7 bases between them. Per germline, CDR1 SEHNR and CDR2 FQNEAQ (reference sequence). CDR3 bases read: TGTGCCAGCAGCTCGACTAGCTACAATGAG. Translating gives CASSSTSYNE. The full CDR3 sequence reads CASSSTSYNEQFF.

As regards this clone: The read terminates 3 residues before the CDR3 end, so the remaining end is supplied by the germline J gene. The chain uses TRBV6-2 or TRBV6-3 and TRBJ2-1, with D possibly being TRBD2 (6 bases). V lost 5 bases, J lost 0 bases, and 11 bases lay in between. CDR1 and CDR2 from the germline V gene are MNHEY and SVGEGT. The CDR3 is 15 amino acids. Partial CDR3 DNA: TGTGCCAGCAGTAGACTAGGAGTCTCCTACAATGAG. This gives the protein CASSRLGVSYNE. The complete CDR3 sequence is CASSRLGVSYNEQFF.

Ten or more counts support this clone. CDR3 region: CASKGASNQPQHF. CDR3 DNA (partial): TGTGCCAGCAAGGGGGCGAGCAATCAGCCC. The rearrangement joins TRBV2 to TRBJ1-5; TRBD1 matches at 7 bases. The CDR3 is cut off 3 residues early in the read; its end comes from the germline J gene. Trimming took 7 bases from V and 1 from J; bases not matched to a gene: 1. Germline-derived CDR1 and CDR2 are SNHLY and FYNNEI. The CDR3 length is 13 residues. The full variable domain, completed using reference TRBV2 and TRBJ1-5, is EPEVTQTPSHQVTQMGQEVILRCVPISNHLYFYWYRQILGQKVEFLVSFYNNEISEKSEIFDDQFSVERPDGSNFTLKIRSTKLEDSAMYFCASKGASNQPQHFGDGTRLSIL.

For this clone: From the germline J gene comes the end of the CDR3, since the read stops 3 residues before it. This chain connects TRBV7-2 to TRBJ2-3; 8 positions agree with TRBD2. V shed 5 bases, J shed 4 bases, and the junction held 8 bases outside the gene matches. CDR1 and CDR2 (germline): SGHTA, FQGNSA. There are 15 residues in the CDR3. The DNA read from the CDR3 is TGTGCCAGCAGCCTCCAGACTAGCGAATCAGATACG. Translation gives CASSLQTSESDT. The entire CDR3 is CASSLQTSESDTQYF.

A word on this clone: The sequence runs out 3 residues before the end of the CDR3; the remainder is reconstructed from the germline J gene. J is TRBJ2-1 and V is TRBV20-1; 8 bases line up with TRBD2. Germline lookup yields CDR1 DFQATT and CDR2 SNEGSKA (reference sequence). The CDR3 spans 19 residues. V gave up 0 bases and J gave up 1 base; unmatched junction bases: 14. This CDR3 reads CSARDRTGGRGTSYNEQFF. The part of the CDR3 DNA that was read is TGCAGTGCTAGAGATAGAACGGGAGGGAGGGGCACGTCCTACAATGAG.

This clone was seen a few times. Sequencing ends 3 residues short of the CDR3 end; the germline J gene provides the rest. The chain combines TRBV2 with TRBJ2-3, with 8 bases matching TRBD2. The CDR3 has 13 residues. Germline values: CDR1 SNHLY, CDR2 FYNNEI. CDR3 protein: CASSETWGLAQYF. The covered CDR3 bases are TGTGCCAGCAGTGAAACTTGGGGACTAGCG.

Many counts were recorded for this clone. The CDR3 end is not reached by the read, which stops 3 residues before it; the germline J gene fills it in. The chain recombines TRBV2 with TRBJ1-6, with D tentatively TRBD1 (5 bases). Germline V gene data show CDR1 as SNHLY and CDR2 as FYNNEI. This CDR3 spans 13 amino acids. The V end was cut by 10 bases, the J end by 10 bases, with 17 bases between. The CDR3 region is CATAGLPGSPLHF. The DNA read from the CDR3 is TGTGCCACCGCGGGACTCCCCGGCTCACCC.

The table lists this clone with many counts. Read data end 3 residues before the CDR3 end; the end is taken from the germline J gene. This chain connects TRBV30 to TRBJ1-4; D is uncertain. In germline, CDR1 is GTSNPN, CDR2 SVGIG (reference sequence). The CDR3 has 13 amino acids. Trimming left V 2 bases short and J 0 bases short, with 4 bases between. The CDR3 DNA, read in part, is TGTGCCTGGAGTCATGCAACTAATGAAAAA. It yields the protein CAWSHATNEK. The full CDR3 reads CAWSHATNEKLFF.

This clone was recorded at least ten times. The read terminates 3 residues ahead of where the CDR3 ends, so the germline J gene completes it. The chain joins TRBV6-2 or TRBV6-3 to TRBJ2-1; tentatively, D is TRBD1 (5 bases). Per the germline V gene, CDR1 is MNHEY and CDR2 is SVGEGT. V lost 2 bases and J 9 bases, leaving 8 bases between the germline ends. The length of the CDR3 is 12 residues. The CDR3: CASSYRGPEQFF. CDR3 DNA, as far as it was read: TGTGCCAGCAGTTACAGGGGTCCTGAG.

As to this clone: The read finishes 3 residues shy of the CDR3 end, and the germline J gene is used to complete it. The rearrangement joins TRBV7-3 to TRBJ2-5, with 10 positions matching TRBD1. Germline CDR1 is SGHTA and CDR2 is FQGTGA. The CDR3 totals 16 residues. V lost 4 bases and J lost 5; bases outside the gene matches: 10. The sequenced CDR3 bases are TGTGCCAGCAGCTCCCTACCGGGACAGGGGCCGGAGACC. Encoded protein: CASSSLPGQGPET. The full CDR3 protein reads CASSSLPGQGPETQYF.

This clone was counted many times. This chain's CDR3 is CASENSGPYNEQFF. Partial CDR3 DNA: TGTGCCAGTGAAAATAGCGGTCCCTACAATGAG. This sequence joins TRBV19 and TRBJ2-1, with D possibly being TRBD2 (6 bases). From the germline J gene comes the end of the CDR3, since the read stops 3 residues before it. CDR3 size: 14 residues. Germline V gene data show CDR1 as LNHDA and CDR2 as SQIVND (reference sequence). With 8 bases removed from V and 2 bases from J, the gap between germline ends came to 13 bases.